Each of the 17 T cell receptor beta chains below was sequenced from the same sample in a study of blood T cell repertoires in COVID-19. Data came from immunoSEQ multiplex PCR; TCRdb stores just in-frame clones and leaves some out. The data show 250,000 to 300,000 clones, with about 91% seen just once and 1.2% held by the top ten. Source material: PBMCs or T cells enriched from blood (not recorded which). Receptors were obtained from a human donor in a cohort exposed to, infected with or recovered from COVID-19 (not recorded which). The donor label of this sample is uncertain.

The rearrangement joins TRBV27 to TRBJ1-2; tentatively, D is TRBD1 (5 bases). The CDR3 contains 14 residues. Germline lookup yields CDR1 MNHEY and CDR2 SMNVEV (reference sequence). The germline V and J ends were trimmed by 6 bases and 1 base, with 12 bases remaining between them. CDR3 DNA: TGTGCCAGCAGCCCTGGGACTTTTAACTATGGCTACACCTTC. Its translation: CASSPGTFNYGYTF.

This clone was seen only once. The rearrangement uses TRBV11-2 and TRBJ2-7; TRBD2 matches at 9 bases. The trim removed 4 bases at V and 8 bases at J, leaving 6 bases unmatched. CDR3 length: 13 residues. Germline V gene sequence: CDR1 SGHAT, CDR2 FQNNGV. In DNA, the CDR3 is TGTGCCAGCAGCTCCGGGACTAGCTGGCAGCAGTACTTC. Translated: CASSSGTSWQQYF.

The chain combines TRBV10-1 with TRBJ2-5; possibly TRBD1 for D (6 bases). Germline assignment: CDR1 WNHNN and CDR2 SYGVQD (reference sequence). Trimming pared 6 bases from V and 2 bases from J, leaving 7 bases between. This CDR3 comprises 12 residues. The CDR3 DNA is TGCGCCAGCAGCAGGGGACAAGAGACCCAGTACTTC. Translated: CASSRGQETQYF.

DNA of the CDR3: TGCAGCGTTGGGTGGGGGGTTGAAGCTTTCTTT. It codes for CSVGWGVEAFF. The chain combines TRBV29-1 with TRBJ1-1; tentatively, D is TRBD1 (5 bases). Trimming took 4 bases from V and 7 from J, leaving 10 bases between them. This CDR3 is 11 amino acids long. CDR1 is SQVTM and CDR2 is ANQGSEA in the germline V gene. Full variable domain (rest looked up from reference TRBV29-1 and TRBJ1-1): SAVISQKPSRDICQRGTSLTIQCQVDSQVTMMFWYRQQPGQSLTLIATANQGSEATYESGFVIDKFPISRPNLTFSTLTVSNMSPEDSSIYLCSVGWGVEAFFGQGTRLTVV.

This chain links TRBV25-1 with TRBJ1-2; unclear D gene. V was trimmed by 4 bases and J by 3 bases, leaving 9 bases between them. The CDR3 totals 13 residues. Germline loops: CDR1 MGHDK, CDR2 SYGVNS. The CDR3 reads CASSGQRDYGYTF. CDR3 sequence (DNA): TGTGCCAGCAGTGGTCAACGGGACTATGGCTACACCTTC.

The chain links TRBV2 to TRBJ2-7, with 11 bases that match TRBD2. V shed 3 bases and J 5 bases; nucleotides not matched to a gene: 9. Per the germline V gene, CDR1 is SNHLY and CDR2 is FYNNEI. This CDR3 spans 16 amino acids. CDR3 in DNA: TGTGCCAGCAGTGAGATAACTAGCGGGGGTCTCGACGAGCAGTACTTC. Its protein is CASSEITSGGLDEQYF.

The CDR3 sequence is CASSYSMGGETQYF. The CDR3 coding sequence is TGTGCCAGCAGTTACTCGATGGGAGGAGAGACCCAGTACTTC. This chain connects TRBV6-5 to TRBJ2-5; a possible D gene is TRBD2 (6 bases). Germline V gene data show CDR1 as MNHEY and CDR2 as SVGAGI. CDR3 length: 14 residues. V lost 0 bases and J 4 bases, leaving 9 bases between the germline ends.

The chain carries TRBV27 and TRBJ2-7; D call uncertain. V was shortened by 3 bases and J by 1 base, with 10 bases between the two germline ends. There are 14 residues in the CDR3. Germline V lookup: CDR1 MNHEY, CDR2 SMNVEV (reference sequence). Here the CDR3 DNA reads TGTGCCAGCAGTTTTAGTTATGGTTCCTACGAGCAGTACTTC. Encoded protein: CASSFSYGSYEQYF.

The CDR3 DNA reads as TGCGCCAGCAGCTTGGCCGGGAGGTCCGAGCAGTTCTTC. It is translated as CASSLAGRSEQFF. The chain couples TRBV5-1 to TRBJ2-1, with 7 bases aligning to TRBD2. Germline V CDR1 and CDR2: SGHRS, YFSETQ. The CDR3 is 13 residues long. With 0 bases clipped from V and 10 bases from J, the junction kept 4 bases outside the gene matches.

CDR3 amino acids: CASRGTVANYGYTF. DNA for the CDR3: TGTGCCAGCAGAGGGACAGTAGCTAACTATGGCTACACCTTC. V is TRBV9 and J is TRBJ1-2; 7 nucleotides match TRBD1. V lost 5 bases and J lost 0; bases outside the gene matches: 4. Per the germline V gene, CDR1 is SGDLS and CDR2 is YYNGEE. The CDR3 loop spans 14 amino acids.

V is TRBV18 and J is TRBJ1-2, with D possibly matching TRBD1 (6 bases). Germline V CDR1 and CDR2: KGHSH, LQKENI. This CDR3 is 16 amino acids long. Trimming pared 3 bases from V and 3 bases from J, leaving 17 bases between. Written as DNA, the CDR3 is TGTGCCAGCTCACCGAATATGATTGGGGGCGACTATGGCTACACCTTC. Encoded protein: CASSPNMIGGDYGYTF. The full variable domain, in which reference TRBV18 and TRBJ1-2 provide the parts outside the CDR3, is NAGVMQNPRHLVRRRGQEARLRCSPMKGHSHVYWYRQLPEEGLKFMVYLQKENIIDESGMPKERFSAEFPKEGPSILRIQQVVRGDSAAYFCASSPNMIGGDYGYTFGSGTRLTVV.

The CDR3 sequence: CASSQGTANSPLHF. The CDR3 DNA follows: TGTGCCAGCAGCCAAGGGACAGCGAATTCACCCCTCCACTTT. V usage is TRBV14 and J usage is TRBJ1-6, with D maybe TRBD1 (6 bases). The V and J ends lost 1 base and 7 bases respectively, with 8 bases between them. This CDR3 region has 14 residues. Per germline, CDR1 SGHDN and CDR2 FVKESK. Using reference TRBV14 and TRBJ1-6 for the parts outside the CDR3, the full variable domain is EAGVTQFPSHSVIEKGQTVTLRCDPISGHDNLYWYRRVMGKEIKFLLHFVKESKQDESGMPNNRFLAERTGGTYSTLKVQPAELEDSGVYFCASSQGTANSPLHFGNGTRLTVT.

The table lists this clone with a few counts. The rearrangement uses TRBV6-5 and TRBJ2-7; 11 positions agree with TRBD1. This CDR3 contains 15 residues. Trimming cost V 10 bases and J 5 bases; bases outside gene matches: 13. Per germline, CDR1 MNHEY and CDR2 SVGAGI. The CDR3 bases are TGTGCCACCCGATTCTCCGGGACAGGGGGGCACGAGCAGTACTTC. Protein: CATRFSGTGGHEQYF.

V gene TRBV5-1 combines with J gene TRBJ2-2; a weak D match, TRBD2 (5 bases). The V end was cut by 0 bases, the J end by 5 bases, with 14 bases between. The V gene's germline CDR1 is SGHRS and CDR2 YFSETQ. There are 16 residues in the CDR3. CDR3 in DNA: TGCGCCAGCAGCTTGGCACGGGCCTCGGGGACCGGGGAGCTGTTTTTT. Its translation is CASSLARASGTGELFF.

The chain is built from TRBV5-4 and TRBJ2-7; 10 bases line up with TRBD1. The V and J ends lost 4 bases and 5 bases, in that order; junction bases with no gene match: 9. Germline V gene lookup returns CDR1 SGHNT and CDR2 YYREEE (reference sequence). The CDR3 runs 15 residues. CDR3 residues: CASSLDRGRFNEQYF. The CDR3 DNA follows: TGTGCCAGCAGCCTCGACAGGGGGCGCTTCAACGAGCAGTACTTC.

The chain is built from TRBV5-4 and TRBJ1-3, with D possibly TRBD1 on 5 matching bases. Germline CDR1 SGHNT, CDR2 YYREEE (reference sequence). This CDR3 region has 15 residues. The V gene lost 1 base and the J gene lost 1 base, with 9 bases spanning the gap. This CDR3 is CASSLKGQSGNTIYF. CDR3 coding DNA: TGTGCCAGCAGCTTGAAGGGGCAGTCTGGAAACACCATATATTTT.

This clone is a singleton in its sample. The chain has TRBV12-3 or TRBV12-4 and TRBJ1-5; D is unresolved. Deletions cut 6 bases from V and 5 bases from J, with 8 bases between. The CDR3 runs to 12 residues. The CDR3 sequence is CASSYLHQPQHF. As DNA, the CDR3 is TGTGCCAGCAGCTACCTACATCAGCCCCAGCATTTT.